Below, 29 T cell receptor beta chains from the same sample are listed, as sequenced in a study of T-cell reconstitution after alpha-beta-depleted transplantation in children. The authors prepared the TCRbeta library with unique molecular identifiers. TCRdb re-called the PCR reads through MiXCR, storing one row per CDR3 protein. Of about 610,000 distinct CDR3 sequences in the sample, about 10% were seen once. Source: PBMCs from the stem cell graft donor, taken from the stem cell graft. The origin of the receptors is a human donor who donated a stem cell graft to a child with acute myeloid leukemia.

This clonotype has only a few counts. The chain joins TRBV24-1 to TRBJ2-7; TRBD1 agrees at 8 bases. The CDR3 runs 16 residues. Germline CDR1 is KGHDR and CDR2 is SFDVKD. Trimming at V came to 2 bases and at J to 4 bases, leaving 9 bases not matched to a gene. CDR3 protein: CATSDSLGQGRYEQYF. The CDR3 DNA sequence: TGTGCCACCAGTGATTCACTAGGACAGGGTAGGTACGAGCAGTACTTC.

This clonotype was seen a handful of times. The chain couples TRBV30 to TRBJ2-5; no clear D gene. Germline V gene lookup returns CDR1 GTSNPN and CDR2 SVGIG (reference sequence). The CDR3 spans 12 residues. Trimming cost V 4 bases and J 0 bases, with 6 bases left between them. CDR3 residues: CAWKNNQETQYF. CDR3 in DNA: TGTGCCTGGAAAAACAACCAAGAGACCCAGTACTTC. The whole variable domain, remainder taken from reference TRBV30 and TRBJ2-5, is SQTIHQWPATLVQPVGSPLSLECTVEGTSNPNLYWYRQAAGRGLQLLFYSVGIGQISSEVPQNLSASRPQDRQFILSSKKLLLSDSGFYLCAWKNNQETQYFGPGTRLLVL.

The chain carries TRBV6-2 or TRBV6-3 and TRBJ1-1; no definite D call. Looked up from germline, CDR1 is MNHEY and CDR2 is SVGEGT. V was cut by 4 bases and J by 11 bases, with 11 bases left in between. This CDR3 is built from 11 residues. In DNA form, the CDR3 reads TGTGCCAGCAGTTTGCTACGCGAGGCTTTCTTT. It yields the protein CASSLLREAFF.

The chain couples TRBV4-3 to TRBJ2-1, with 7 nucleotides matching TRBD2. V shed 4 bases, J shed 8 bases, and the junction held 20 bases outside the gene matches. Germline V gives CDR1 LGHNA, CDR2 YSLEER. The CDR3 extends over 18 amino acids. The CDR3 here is CASSRSWAGEGLRYEQFF. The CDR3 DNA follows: TGCGCCAGCAGCCGTTCGTGGGCCGGGGAGGGGTTACGATATGAGCAGTTCTTC.

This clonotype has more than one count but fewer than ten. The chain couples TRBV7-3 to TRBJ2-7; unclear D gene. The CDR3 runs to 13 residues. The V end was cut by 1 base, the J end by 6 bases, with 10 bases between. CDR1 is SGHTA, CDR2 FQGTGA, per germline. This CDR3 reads CASSLNALSEQYF. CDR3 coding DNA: TGTGCCAGCAGCTTAAATGCGCTAAGCGAGCAGTACTTC. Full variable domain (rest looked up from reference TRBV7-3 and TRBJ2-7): GAGVSQTPSNKVTEKGKYVELRCDPISGHTALYWYRQSLGQGPEFLIYFQGTGAADDSGLPNDRFFAVRPEGSVSTLKIQRTERGDSAVYLCASSLNALSEQYFGPGTRLTVT.

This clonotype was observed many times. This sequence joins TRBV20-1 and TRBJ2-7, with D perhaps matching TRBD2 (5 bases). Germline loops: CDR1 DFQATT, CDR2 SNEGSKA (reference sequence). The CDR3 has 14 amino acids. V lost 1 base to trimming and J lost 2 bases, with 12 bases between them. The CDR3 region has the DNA TGCAGTGCTAGAGGGAGAGGGATTACCTACGAGCAGTACTTC. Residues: CSARGRGITYEQYF.

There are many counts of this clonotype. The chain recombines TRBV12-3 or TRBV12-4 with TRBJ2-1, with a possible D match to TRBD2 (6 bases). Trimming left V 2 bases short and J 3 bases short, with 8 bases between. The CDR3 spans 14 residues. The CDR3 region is CASSLREFYNEQFF. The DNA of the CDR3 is TGTGCCAGCAGTTTACGGGAGTTCTACAATGAGCAGTTCTTC.

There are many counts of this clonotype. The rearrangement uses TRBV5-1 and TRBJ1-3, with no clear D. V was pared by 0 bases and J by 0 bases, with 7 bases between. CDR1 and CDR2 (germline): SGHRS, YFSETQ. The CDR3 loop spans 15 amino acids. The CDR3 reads CASSLDLSSGNTIYF. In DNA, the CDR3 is TGCGCCAGCAGCTTGGATCTCAGCTCTGGAAACACCATATATTTT.

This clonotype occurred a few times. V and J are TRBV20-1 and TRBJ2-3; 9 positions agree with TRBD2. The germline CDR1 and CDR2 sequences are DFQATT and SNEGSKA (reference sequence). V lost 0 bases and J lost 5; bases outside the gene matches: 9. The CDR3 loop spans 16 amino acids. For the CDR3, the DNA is TGCAGTGCTAGAGAAGGGGGCGGGGGGGAGAGAGATACGCAGTATTTT. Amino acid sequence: CSAREGGGGERDTQYF.

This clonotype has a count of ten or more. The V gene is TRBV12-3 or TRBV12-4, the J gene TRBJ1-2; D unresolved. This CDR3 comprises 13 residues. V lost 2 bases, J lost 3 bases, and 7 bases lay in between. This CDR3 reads CASSLRTDYGYTF. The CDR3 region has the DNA TGTGCCAGCAGTTTAAGGACCGACTATGGCTACACCTTC.

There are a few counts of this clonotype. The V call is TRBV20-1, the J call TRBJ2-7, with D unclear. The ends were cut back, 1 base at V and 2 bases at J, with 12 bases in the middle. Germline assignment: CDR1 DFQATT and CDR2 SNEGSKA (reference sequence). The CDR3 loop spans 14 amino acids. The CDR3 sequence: CSARVLGNAYEQYF. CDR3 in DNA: TGCAGTGCTAGAGTGTTAGGGAACGCCTACGAGCAGTACTTC.

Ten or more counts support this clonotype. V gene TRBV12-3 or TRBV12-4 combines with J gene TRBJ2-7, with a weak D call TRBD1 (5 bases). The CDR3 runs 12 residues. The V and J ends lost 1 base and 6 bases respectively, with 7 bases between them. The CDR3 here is CASSLGGVEQYF. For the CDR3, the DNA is TGTGCCAGCAGTTTAGGGGGCGTCGAGCAGTACTTC.

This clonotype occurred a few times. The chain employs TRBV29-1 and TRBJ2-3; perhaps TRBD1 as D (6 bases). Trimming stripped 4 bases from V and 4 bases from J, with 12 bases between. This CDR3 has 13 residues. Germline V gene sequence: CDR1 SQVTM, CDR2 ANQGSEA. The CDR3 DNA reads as TGCAGCGTTGCTCCACAGGGACCAGATACGCAGTATTTT. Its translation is CSVAPQGPDTQYF.

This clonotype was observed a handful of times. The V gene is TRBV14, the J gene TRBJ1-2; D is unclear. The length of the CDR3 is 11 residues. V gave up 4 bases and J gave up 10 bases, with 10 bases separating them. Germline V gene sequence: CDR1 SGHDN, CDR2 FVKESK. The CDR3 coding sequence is TGTGCCAGCAGCCGGCGGGAGATCTACACCTTC. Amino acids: CASSRREIYTF.

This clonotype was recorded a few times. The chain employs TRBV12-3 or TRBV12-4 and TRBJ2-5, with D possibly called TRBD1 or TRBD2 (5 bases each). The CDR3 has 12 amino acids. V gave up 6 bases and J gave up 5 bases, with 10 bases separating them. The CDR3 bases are TGTGCCAGCAGATTGAGGGGCGAGACCCAGTACTTC. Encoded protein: CASRLRGETQYF.

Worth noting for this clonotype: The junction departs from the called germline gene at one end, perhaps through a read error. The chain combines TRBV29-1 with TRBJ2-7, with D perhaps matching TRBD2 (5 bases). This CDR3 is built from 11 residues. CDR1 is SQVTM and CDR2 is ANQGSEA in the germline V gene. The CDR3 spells CSVGEGYEQCF. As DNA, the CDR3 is TGCAGCGTTGGCGAGGGCTACGAGCAGTGCTTC.

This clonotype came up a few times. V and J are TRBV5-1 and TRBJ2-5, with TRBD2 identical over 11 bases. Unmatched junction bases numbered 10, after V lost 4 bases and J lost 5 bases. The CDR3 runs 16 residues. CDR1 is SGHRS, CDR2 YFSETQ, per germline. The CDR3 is CASSPGLAGFKETQYF. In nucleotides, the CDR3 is TGCGCCAGCAGCCCCGGACTAGCGGGTTTTAAGGAGACCCAGTACTTC.

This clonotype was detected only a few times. In DNA, the CDR3 is TGTGCCACCAGTGACTCTAGCGGGAGGAGGCGAGAGACCCAGTACTTC. It yields the protein CATSDSSGRRRETQYF. V is TRBV24-1 and J is TRBJ2-5; 11 bases align to TRBD2. Trimming cost V 4 bases and J 4 bases; bases outside gene matches: 7. The CDR3 runs 16 residues. Germline CDR1 reads KGHDR; CDR2 reads SFDVKD.

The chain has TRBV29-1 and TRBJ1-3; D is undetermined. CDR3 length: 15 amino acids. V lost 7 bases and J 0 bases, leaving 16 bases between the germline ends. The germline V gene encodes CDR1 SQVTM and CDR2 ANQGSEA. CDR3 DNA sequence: TGCAGCGCCGGGAGGGTGGGAAGCTCTGGAAACACCATATATTTT. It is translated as CSAGRVGSSGNTIYF. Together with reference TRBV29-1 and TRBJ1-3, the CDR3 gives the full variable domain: SAVISQKPSRDICQRGTSLTIQCQVDSQVTMMFWYRQQPGQSLTLIATANQGSEATYESGFVIDKFPISRPNLTFSTLTVSNMSPEDSSIYLCSAGRVGSSGNTIYFGEGSWLTVV.

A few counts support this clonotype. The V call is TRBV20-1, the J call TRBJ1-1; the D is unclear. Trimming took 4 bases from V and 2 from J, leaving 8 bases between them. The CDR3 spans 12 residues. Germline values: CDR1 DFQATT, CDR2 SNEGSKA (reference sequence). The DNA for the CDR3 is TGCAGTGCTACTAACCCTAACACTGAAGCTTTCTTT. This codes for CSATNPNTEAFF.

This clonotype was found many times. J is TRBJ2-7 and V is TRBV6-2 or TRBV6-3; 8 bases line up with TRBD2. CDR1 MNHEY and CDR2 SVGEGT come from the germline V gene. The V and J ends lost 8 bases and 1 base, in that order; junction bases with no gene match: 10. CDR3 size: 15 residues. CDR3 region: CASWDVAGRSYEQYF. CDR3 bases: TGTGCCAGCTGGGACGTAGCGGGACGTTCCTACGAGCAGTACTTC.

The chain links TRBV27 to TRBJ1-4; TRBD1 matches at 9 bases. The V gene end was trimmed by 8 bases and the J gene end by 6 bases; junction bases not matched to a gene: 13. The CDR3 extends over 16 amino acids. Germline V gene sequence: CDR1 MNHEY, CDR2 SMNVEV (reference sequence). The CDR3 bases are TGTGCCAGCCAATCCGGGACAGGGATAGGGGATGAAAAACTGTTTTTT. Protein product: CASQSGTGIGDEKLFF. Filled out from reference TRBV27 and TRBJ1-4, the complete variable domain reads EAQVTQNPRYLITVTGKKLTVTCSQNMNHEYMSWYRQDPGLGLRQIYYSMNVEVTDKGDVPEGYKVSRKEKRNFPLILESPSPNQTSLYFCASQSGTGIGDEKLFFGSGTQLSVL.

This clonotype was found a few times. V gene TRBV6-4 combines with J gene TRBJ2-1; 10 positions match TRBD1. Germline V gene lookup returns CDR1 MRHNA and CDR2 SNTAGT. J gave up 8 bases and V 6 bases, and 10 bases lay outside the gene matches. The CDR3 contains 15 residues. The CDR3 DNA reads TGTGCCAGCAGGGCCTCCGGGACAGGGGCCTATGAGCAGTTCTTC. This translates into CASRASGTGAYEQFF.

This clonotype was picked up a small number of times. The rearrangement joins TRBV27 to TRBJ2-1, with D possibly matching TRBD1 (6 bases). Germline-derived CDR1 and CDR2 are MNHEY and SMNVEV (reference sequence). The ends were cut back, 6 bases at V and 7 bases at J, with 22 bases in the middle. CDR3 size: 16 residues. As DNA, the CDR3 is TGTGCCAGCAGCATCTTACAGGGAACAGACTATAATGAGCAGTTCTTC. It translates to CASSILQGTDYNEQFF.

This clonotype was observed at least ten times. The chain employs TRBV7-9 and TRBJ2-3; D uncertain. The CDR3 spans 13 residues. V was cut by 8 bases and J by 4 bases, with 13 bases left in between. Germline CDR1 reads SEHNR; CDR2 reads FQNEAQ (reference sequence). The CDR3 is CASLRRLSDTQYF. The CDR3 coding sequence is TGTGCCAGCCTCCGGCGGTTATCAGATACGCAGTATTTT.

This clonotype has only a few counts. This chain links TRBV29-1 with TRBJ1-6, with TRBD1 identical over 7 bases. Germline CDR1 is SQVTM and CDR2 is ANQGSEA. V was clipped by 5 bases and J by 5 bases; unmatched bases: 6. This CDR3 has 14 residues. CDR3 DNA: TGCAGCGTTTCGACAGGGACCAATAATTCACCCCTCCACTTT. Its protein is CSVSTGTNNSPLHF. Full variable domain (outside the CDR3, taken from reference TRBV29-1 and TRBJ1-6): SAVISQKPSRDICQRGTSLTIQCQVDSQVTMMFWYRQQPGQSLTLIATANQGSEATYESGFVIDKFPISRPNLTFSTLTVSNMSPEDSSIYLCSVSTGTNNSPLHFGNGTRLTVT.

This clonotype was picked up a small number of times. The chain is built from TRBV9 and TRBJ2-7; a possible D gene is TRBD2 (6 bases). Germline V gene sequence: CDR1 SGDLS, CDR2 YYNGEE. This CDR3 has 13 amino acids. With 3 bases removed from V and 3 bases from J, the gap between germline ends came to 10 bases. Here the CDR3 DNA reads TGTGCCAGCAGCGCCCGGGACTTCTACGAGCAGTACTTC. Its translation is CASSARDFYEQYF.

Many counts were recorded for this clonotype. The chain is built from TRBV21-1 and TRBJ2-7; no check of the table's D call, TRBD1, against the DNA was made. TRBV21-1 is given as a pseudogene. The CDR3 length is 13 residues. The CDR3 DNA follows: TGTGCCAGCAGCAAAGGGGACGGATACGAGCAGTACTTC. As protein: CASSKGDGYEQYF.

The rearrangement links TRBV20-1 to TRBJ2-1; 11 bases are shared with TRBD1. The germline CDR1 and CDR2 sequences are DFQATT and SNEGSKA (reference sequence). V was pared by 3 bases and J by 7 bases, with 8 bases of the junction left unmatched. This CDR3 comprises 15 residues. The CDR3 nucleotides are TGCAGTGCTAGGGACCGGGACAGGGGGAGAAATGAGCAGTTCTTC. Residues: CSARDRDRGRNEQFF.